This is a list of T cell receptor beta chains from one sample in a study of blood T cell repertoires in COVID-19. Assay: immunoSEQ multiplex PCR; the TCRdb copy retains only in-frame clones and omits some. In the table there are tens of thousands of clones, around three quarters of which are singletons. The specimen sequenced was peripheral blood. These receptors all stem from an elderly man with acute or convalescent COVID-19. Each CDR3 is given with its conserved first and last residue. The D gene is left open where the match is weak. Clone size, where shown, is once, few, many, or a class for clones that have expanded.

>TRBJ2-1|.|TRBV20-1|TRBD2|16
TGCAGTGCTAGTGGGACCACTAGCGTTGACTACAATGAGCAGTTCTTC
CSASGTTSVDYNEQFF
>TRBJ2-2|.|TRBV7-3|TRBD1|15
TGTGCCAGCAGCATACAGGGGGCGGACACCGGGGAGCTGTTTTTT
CASSIQGADTGELFF
>TRBJ2-3|.|TRBV27|TRBD1|16
TGTGCCAGCAGTGTCCGGGACAGGGCGAGGGCAGATACGCAGTATTTT
CASSVRDRARADTQYF
>TRBJ2-1|many|TRBV15|.|15
TGTGCCACCAGCAGATCCGACAGCTCCTACAATGAGCAGTTCTTC
CATSRSDSSYNEQFF
>TRBJ1-2|.|TRBV6-5|.|14
TGTGCCAGCAGTCCGCCGGACAGAGCCTATGGCTACACCTTC
CASSPPDRAYGYTF
>TRBJ2-5|.|TRBV28|.|14
TGTGCCAGCAGCCCACCCCCACTCCCAGAGACCCAGTACTTC
CASSPPPLPETQYF
>TRBJ2-3|.|TRBV29-1|.|13
TGCAGCGTTGAGGAGTCCGGCACAGATACGCAGTATTTT
CSVEESGTDTQYF
>TRBJ2-2|once|TRBV7-3|TRBD2|15
TGTGCCAGCAGCTTAGAACTAGCGGGACGAGGGGAGCTGTTTTTT
CASSLELAGRGELFF
>TRBJ2-3|.|TRBV4-2|.|15
TGTGCCAGCAGCCAAGTAAGAGGGAGCGGAGATACGCAGTATTTT
CASSQVRGSGDTQYF
>TRBJ2-7|.|TRBV5-5|.|14
TGTGCCAGCAGCCCCCTAGAGATCAGCTACGAGCAGTACTTC
CASSPLEISYEQYF
>TRBJ2-5|few|TRBV5-1|.|13
TGCGCCAGCAGCTTGGACAGGGAAGAGACCCAGTACTTC
CASSLDREETQYF
>TRBJ2-2|.|TRBV29-1|.|16
TGCAGCGTTGCGATCTGGGGGCAGACGAACACCGGGGAGCTGTTTTTT
CSVAIWGQTNTGELFF
>TRBJ1-1|.|TRBV18|.|13
TGTGCCAGCTCACCAGGGGCCAACACTGAAGCTTTCTTT
CASSPGANTEAFF
>TRBJ2-1|.|TRBV2|.|16
TGTGCCAGCAGTGAAGCGCTTCCGGTCCCCTACAATGAGCAGTTCTTC
CASSEALPVPYNEQFF
>TRBJ2-1|.|TRBV7-3|TRBD1|16
TGTGCCAGCACCCCGCCGGGACAGGTCTTCTACAATGAGCAGTTCTTC
CASTPPGQVFYNEQFF
>TRBJ1-5|.|TRBV5-1|TRBD1|14
TGCGCCAGCAGCGCACGGACAGGGGAGCAGCCCCAGCATTTT
CASSARTGEQPQHF
>TRBJ2-7|.|TRBV4-1|.|14
TGCGCCAGCAGCCAAGTGGTGCAGTCCTACGAGCAGTACTTC
CASSQVVQSYEQYF
>TRBJ2-2|.|TRBV6-1|TRBD2|16
TGTGCCAGCAGTGAAAGAGCGGGGGGGCCTGGCGGGGAGCTGTTTTTT
CASSERAGGPGGELFF
>TRBJ2-7|.|TRBV6-5|TRBD2|15
TGTGCCAGCAGCCTCGGGGGGAGGTTAGACTACGAGCAGTACTTC
CASSLGGRLDYEQYF
>TRBJ2-1|.|TRBV9|.|14
TGTGCCAGCAGCCAGGGGGGATCCTACAATGAGCAGTTCTTC
CASSQGGSYNEQFF
>TRBJ2-7|.|TRBV11-3|TRBD1|15
TGTGCCAGCAGCAAGGGACAGGGGGGAGCCTACGAGCAGTACTTC
CASSKGQGGAYEQYF
>TRBJ2-1|once|TRBV18|.|14
TGTGCCAGCTCACCCGGAGGGGGGGGTTATGAGCAGTTCTTC
CASSPGGGGYEQFF
>TRBJ2-3|.|TRBV11-2|TRBD2|16
TGTGCCAGCAGCTTAGAGTTCGGGGGGGCCGTAGATACGCAGTATTTT
CASSLEFGGAVDTQYF
>TRBJ2-3|.|TRBV4-1|.|14
TGCGCCAGCAGCCAGTCGGGGAGTACAGATACGCAGTATTTT
CASSQSGSTDTQYF
>TRBJ1-5|few|TRBV29-1|.|13
TGCAGCGTCGGGATAGGGCCCAATCAGCCCCAGCATTTT
CSVGIGPNQPQHF
>TRBJ2-1|.|TRBV5-6|TRBD1|13
TGTGCCAGCAGCATAACAGGGGGCACTGAGCAGTTCTTC
CASSITGGTEQFF
>TRBJ1-1|.|TRBV10-3|TRBD1|14
TGTGCCATTGGGACAGGGGCTCGGAACACTGAAGCTTTCTTT
CAIGTGARNTEAFF
>TRBJ2-1|few|TRBV19|TRBD2|17
TGTGCCAGTAGTATGGGACTAGCGGCTAGCTCCTACAATGAGCAGTTCTTC
CASSMGLAASSYNEQFF
>TRBJ1-1|.|TRBV27|.|15
TGTGCCAGCAGTTTCCAAGACTCTTTGAACACTGAAGCTTTCTTT
CASSFQDSLNTEAFF
>TRBJ2-1|.|TRBV15|TRBD2|15
TGTGCCACCAGCAGTTCTAGCGGGGGGAACAATGAGCAGTTCTTC
CATSSSSGGNNEQFF
>TRBJ1-4|.|TRBV7-9|TRBD1|15
TGTGCCAGCAGCTTACAAGGGACAGGGTGGGAAAAACTGTTTTTT
CASSLQGTGWEKLFF
>TRBJ2-2|.|TRBV29-1|TRBD1|14
TGCAGCGGATACAGGGGGTCGGGAGCCGGGGAGCTGTTTTTT
CSGYRGSGAGELFF
>TRBJ1-4|.|TRBV2|.|14
TGTGCCAGCAGTTCACGGGGGTATAATGAAAAACTGTTTTTT
CASSSRGYNEKLFF
>TRBJ1-2|once|TRBV28|.|13
TGTGCCAGCAGAAAGACAGGATTCTATGGCTACACCTTC
CASRKTGFYGYTF
>TRBJ2-2|.|TRBV2|.|15
TGTGCCAGCAAGAAAAGGTCGGGGAACACCGGGGAGCTGTTTTTT
CASKKRSGNTGELFF
>TRBJ1-5|.|TRBV20-1|TRBD1|14
TGCAGTGCTAGTCGCGGGACAGCTAAGCAGCCCCAGCATTTT
CSASRGTAKQPQHF
>TRBJ2-3|.|TRBV20-1|.|14
TGCAGTGCTAGTCTTCGGGCAGGGACAGATACGCAGTATTTT
CSASLRAGTDTQYF
>TRBJ1-1|.|TRBV3-1/TRBV3-2|.|12
TGTGCCAGCAGCCAAGACCGGGGAGGAGCTTTCTTT
CASSQDRGGAFF
>TRBJ1-4|.|TRBV29-1|TRBD1|14
TGCAGCGTTTCCGGGACAGGGGATAATGAAAAACTGTTTTTT
CSVSGTGDNEKLFF
>TRBJ2-3|.|TRBV6-4|.|15
TGTGCCAGCAGTTTACAGGGAGGGGGCACAGATACGCAGTATTTT
CASSLQGGGTDTQYF
>TRBJ1-1|.|TRBV12-3/TRBV12-4|TRBD1|13
TGTGCCAGCAGTTTACGAGGGGGCGGGGAAGCTTTCTTT
CASSLRGGGEAFF
>TRBJ2-4|.|TRBV18|.|17
TGTGCCAGCTCACCACGGTCCTCCCTAATGCAGGGAAACATTCAGTACTTC
CASSPRSSLMQGNIQYF
>TRBJ1-3|.|TRBV9|TRBD1|15
TGTGCCAGCAGGGGGGACAGTTCCTCTGGAAACACCATATATTTT
CASRGDSSSGNTIYF
>TRBJ2-7|.|TRBV6-1|.|15
TGTGCCAGCAGTGATGCGGGACAGAGCTCCTACGAGCAGTACTTC
CASSDAGQSSYEQYF
>TRBJ1-2|.|TRBV5-5|.|15
TGTGCCAGCAGCTTTTCCCCGGGACAAGACTATGGCTACACCTTC
CASSFSPGQDYGYTF
>TRBJ2-5|.|TRBV11-1|.|15
TGTGCCAGCAGCAGGGGGGGGACAGGACAAGAGACCCAGTACTTC
CASSRGGTGQETQYF
>TRBJ2-7|.|TRBV9|TRBD2|13
TGTGCCAGCAGCCGGGAGGTTAACTACGAGCAGTACTTC
CASSREVNYEQYF
>TRBJ1-3|.|TRBV7-8|TRBD1|18
TGTGCCAGCAGCTTAGTAGGACAGGGTAGCGTCAGAGGAAACACCATATATTTT
CASSLVGQGSVRGNTIYF
>TRBJ1-2|once|TRBV3-1/TRBV3-2|TRBD1|13
TGTGCCAGCAGCCCGCACAGGGGGGGCGGCTACACCTTC
CASSPHRGGGYTF
>TRBJ1-2|many|TRBV6-4|.|16
TGTGCCAGCAAAACCCTCCGGGGACCGGGGGGCTATGGCTACACCTTC
CASKTLRGPGGYGYTF
>TRBJ1-4|.|TRBV18|.|15
TGTGCCAGCTCCCCAAACGAGGGGGATAATGAAAAACTGTTTTTT
CASSPNEGDNEKLFF
>TRBJ1-6|medium-sized|TRBV2|.|15
TGTGCCAGCAGTGTCCGTAGCTCCTATAATTCACCCCTCCACTTT
CASSVRSSYNSPLHF
>TRBJ2-7|.|TRBV6-5|TRBD2|15
TGTGCCAGCAGGTGGGAGGGCCGGAATTCCTACGAGCAGTACTTC
CASRWEGRNSYEQYF
>TRBJ1-2|.|TRBV19|TRBD1|15
TGTGCCAGTACCCATAGGGACAGGGAGACCTATGGCTACACCTTC
CASTHRDRETYGYTF
>TRBJ1-1|.|TRBV15|.|17
TGTGCCACCAGCAGGCCTATCCGGGGGGGGGTGAACACTGAAGCTTTCTTT
CATSRPIRGGVNTEAFF